The clone carrying this T cell receptor (beta chain) occurred once. The data were taken from a study of blood T cell repertoires in COVID-19. Overall study: PBMCs, B-cell-depleted T cells, or T cells were the source of the cDNA or gDNA that made up the material.

Data came from immunoSEQ multiplex PCR; TCRdb stores just in-frame clones and leaves some out. The repertoire holds 80,000 to 95,000 clones, more than 75% seen once, with about 18% in the top ten. V shed 3 bases and J 5 bases; nucleotides not matched to a gene: 12. Germline values: CDR1 SGHAT, CDR2 FQNNGV. This CDR3 region has 16 residues. Sample: peripheral blood. The source is a human donor in a cohort sampled during active COVID-19. This sequence joins TRBV11-2 and TRBJ2-7, with TRBD1 matching 8 bases. The CDR3 spells CASSFNPRTGKNEQYF. CDR3 in DNA: TGTGCCAGCAGCTTTAACCCCCGGACAGGGAAGAACGAGCAGTACTTC.